One T cell receptor (beta chain) is described in this entry. Its antigen is not identified. The same CDR3 arises from other DNA sequences in this sample as well. CD4+ cells underwent separation, giving CD45RA+ naive and CD45RA-negative memory subsets. In the authors' workflow: Sequence data from immunoSEQ were junction-only and lacked quality scores; consequently, filtering differed. Assay: immunoSEQ multiplex PCR; the TCRdb copy retains only in-frame clones and omits some. That table is the source of V, J and clone size, and D and trimming were worked out from the DNA. The sample records 2 million to 2.5 million clones, just over 90% being singletons. This record comes from a study of shared clonotypes between healthy human individuals. Study in general: Samples came from two female and a few male donors aged 18 to 49. Study-level points and caveats: Lower generation probabilities were found for non-shared clonotypes than for those shared by all four donors.

The length of the CDR3 is 15 residues. CDR1 and CDR2 (germline): SGHRS, YFSETQ. Trimming took 1 base from V and 0 from J, leaving 8 bases between them. Sequencing used naive CD4+ T cells from PBMCs. Subset in this sample: CD45RA+ positively selected. J is TRBJ1-3 and V is TRBV5-1; D possibly corresponds to TRBD1 (5 bases). The sequence was collected from a man younger than 35 in good health. Some clones in this sample may be carry-over from other donors' samples. The CDR3 reads CASSLTGSSGNTIYF. CDR3 nucleotide sequence: TGCGCCAGCAGCTTGACAGGATCCTCTGGAAACACCATATATTTT.